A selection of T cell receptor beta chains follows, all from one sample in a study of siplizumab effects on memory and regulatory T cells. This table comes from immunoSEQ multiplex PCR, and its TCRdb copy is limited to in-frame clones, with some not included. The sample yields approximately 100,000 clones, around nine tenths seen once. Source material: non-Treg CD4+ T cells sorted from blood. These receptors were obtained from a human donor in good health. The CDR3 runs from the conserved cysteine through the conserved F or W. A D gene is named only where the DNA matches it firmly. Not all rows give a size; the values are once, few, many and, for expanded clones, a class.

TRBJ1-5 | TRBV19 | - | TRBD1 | CASSVSRDSQNSNQPQHF | TGTGCCAGTAGTGTCTCTCGGGACAGTCAAAATAGCAATCAGCCCCAGCATTTT
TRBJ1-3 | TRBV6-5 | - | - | CASSWSVGISGNTIYF | TGTGCCAGCAGTTGGTCGGTGGGGATCTCTGGAAACACCATATATTTT
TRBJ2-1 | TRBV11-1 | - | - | CASSLGLTTYNEQFF | TGTGCCAGCAGCTTAGGGCTCACTACCTACAATGAGCAGTTCTTC
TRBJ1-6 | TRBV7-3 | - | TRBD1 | CASSTQGNWDSPLHF | TGTGCCAGCAGCACACAGGGGAACTGGGATTCACCCCTCCACTTT
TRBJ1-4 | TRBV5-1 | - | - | CASSLDGPATNEKLFF | TGCGCCAGCAGCTTGGATGGTCCCGCAACTAATGAAAAACTGTTTTTT
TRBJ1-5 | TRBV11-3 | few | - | CASSLGSNQPQHF | TGTGCCAGCAGCTTGGGCAGCAATCAGCCCCAGCATTTT
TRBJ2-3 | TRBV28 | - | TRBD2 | CASSWTSGTVDTQYF | TGTGCCAGCAGTTGGACTAGCGGGACGGTAGATACGCAGTATTTT
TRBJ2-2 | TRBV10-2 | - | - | CASTPSLRGGNTGELFF | TGCGCCAGCACCCCCTCCCTGCGCGGGGGCAACACCGGGGAGCTGTTTTTT
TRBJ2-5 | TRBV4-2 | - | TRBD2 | CASSQVLSGSRQETQYF | TGTGCCAGCAGCCAAGTACTAAGCGGGAGTCGCCAAGAGACCCAGTACTTC
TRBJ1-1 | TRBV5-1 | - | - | CASSVLWARQDFNMNTEAFF | TGCGCCAGCAGCGTCCTTTGGGCTCGACAGGACTTCAACATGAACACTGAAGCTTTCTTT
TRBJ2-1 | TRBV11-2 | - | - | CASSFVGNEQFF | TGTGCCAGCAGCTTTGTTGGCAATGAGCAGTTCTTC
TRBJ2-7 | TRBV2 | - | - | CASSDSGVISSYEQYF | TGTGCCAGCAGTGATTCAGGGGTTATCAGCTCCTACGAGCAGTACTTC
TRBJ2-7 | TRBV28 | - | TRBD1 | CASSLGRQGADEQYF | TGTGCCAGCAGTTTGGGGAGGCAGGGGGCGGACGAGCAGTACTTC
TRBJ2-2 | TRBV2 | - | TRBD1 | CASSRQGPGELFF | TGTGCCAGCAGTCGACAGGGCCCCGGGGAGCTGTTTTTT
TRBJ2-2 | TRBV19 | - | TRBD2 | CASSITSGSAGELFF | TGTGCCAGTAGTATAACTAGCGGGAGCGCCGGGGAGCTGTTTTTT
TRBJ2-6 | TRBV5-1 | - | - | CASRSQGTGANVLTF | TGCGCCAGCAGAAGTCAGGGCACCGGGGCCAACGTCCTGACTTTC
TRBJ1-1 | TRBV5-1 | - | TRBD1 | CASSNPGTGGAEAFF | TGCGCCAGCAGCAATCCCGGGACAGGTGGGGCTGAAGCTTTCTTT
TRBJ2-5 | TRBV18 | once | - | CASSPGKETQYF | TGTGCCAGCTCACCAGGGAAAGAGACCCAGTACTTC
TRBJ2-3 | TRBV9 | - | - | CASSVFSEMDTQYF | TGTGCCAGCAGCGTATTTTCTGAGATGGATACGCAGTATTTT
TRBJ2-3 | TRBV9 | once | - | CASSPHTDTQYF | TGTGCCAGCAGCCCACACACAGATACGCAGTATTTT
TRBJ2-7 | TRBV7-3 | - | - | CASSSPPGAGACYEQYF | TGTGCCAGCAGCTCCCCCCCGGGGGCAGGGGCCTGTTACGAGCAGTACTTC
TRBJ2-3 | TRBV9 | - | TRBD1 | CASSALGQESTDTQYF | TGTGCCAGCAGCGCCTTGGGACAGGAAAGCACAGATACGCAGTATTTT
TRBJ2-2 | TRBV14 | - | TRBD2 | CASSQVRFSGSGELFF | TGTGCCAGCAGCCAAGTACGTTTTAGCGGGAGCGGGGAGCTGTTTTTT
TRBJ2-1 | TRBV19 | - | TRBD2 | CASSIDRTSGGNEQFF | TGTGCCAGTAGTATCGATAGGACTAGCGGGGGCAATGAGCAGTTCTTC
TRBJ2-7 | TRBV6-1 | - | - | CASRAPGHPTYEQYF | TGTGCCAGCAGGGCCCCGGGACACCCGACCTACGAGCAGTACTTC
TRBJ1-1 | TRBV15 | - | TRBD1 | CATSREGTGLTEAFF | TGTGCCACCAGCAGAGAGGGGACAGGGCTCACTGAAGCTTTCTTT
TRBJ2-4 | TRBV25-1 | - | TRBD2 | CASSESLAGGSKNIQYF | TGTGCCAGCAGTGAATCCCTCGCGGGGGGGTCCAAAAACATTCAGTACTTC
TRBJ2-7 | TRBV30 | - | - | CAWSVSGYEQYF | TGTGCCTGGAGTGTATCCGGGTACGAGCAGTACTTC
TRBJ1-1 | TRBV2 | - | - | CASSVRWNTEAFF | TGTGCCAGCAGTGTACGTTGGAACACTGAAGCTTTCTTT